This passage covers 17 T cell receptor beta chains from one sample sequenced in a study of shared clonotypes between healthy human individuals. Sequenced by immunoSEQ multiplex PCR; TCRdb stores in-frame clones only, minus some. The data contain almost 700,000 clones, approximately 90% of them singletons. Naive CD8 cells, CD45RO-negative and positively selected for CCR7, excluded terminally differentiated effector memory CD45RA+ cells. The sample consisted of naive CD8+ T cells sorted from blood. The receptor set was obtained from a man aged 25-45 years in good health.

A remark on this clone: The identical CDR3 is also encoded by other nucleotide sequences in the sample. The genes are TRBV27 and TRBJ2-7; D is possibly TRBD2 (5 bases). CDR1 and CDR2 (germline): MNHEY, SMNVEV (reference sequence). This CDR3 region has 13 residues. V was pared by 6 bases and J by 3 bases, with 12 bases between. CDR3 in amino acids: CASSLTGSYEQYF. As DNA, the CDR3 is TGTGCCAGCAGCCTCACGGGGAGCTACGAGCAGTACTTC.

The rearrangement joins TRBV5-1 to TRBJ2-7; 8 nucleotides align to TRBD2. V gave up 3 bases and J gave up 5 bases; unmatched junction bases: 19. The CDR3 has 18 amino acids. Germline lookup yields CDR1 SGHRS and CDR2 YFSETQ. CDR3 amino acids: CASSWRHWSRLAGHEQYF. In nucleotides, the CDR3 is TGCGCCAGCAGCTGGAGACATTGGAGCCGGCTAGCGGGCCACGAGCAGTACTTC.

This sequence joins TRBV27 and TRBJ1-4; D perhaps matches TRBD1 (6 bases). Trimming removed 5 bases at V and 5 bases at J, with 15 bases between. The CDR3 sequence is 15 residues long. Germline V CDR1 and CDR2: MNHEY, SMNVEV (reference sequence). Here the CDR3 reads CASSTHVGQNEKLFF. The CDR3 region has the DNA TGTGCCAGCAGTACCCACGTGGGACAAAATGAAAAACTGTTTTTT.

The J gene is TRBJ2-1, the V gene TRBV6-1; maybe TRBD1 (6 bases). The V gene's germline CDR1 is MNHNS and CDR2 SASEGT. Trimming removed 4 bases at V and 12 bases at J, with 13 bases between. The CDR3 has 12 residues. CDR3 coding DNA: TGTGCCAGCAGTGTAAACAGGGTCGTGCAGTTCTTC. This encodes CASSVNRVVQFF.

This rearrangement joins TRBV11-2 to TRBJ2-3; tentatively, D is TRBD1 or TRBD2 (5 bases each). Germline V gives CDR1 SGHAT, CDR2 FQNNGV. The CDR3 runs 17 residues. The V end lost 5 bases, the J end lost 10 bases, and 28 bases lay between the germline ends. CDR3 sequence: CASSGRDGRPDGLSQYF. The DNA for the CDR3 is TGTGCCAGCAGCGGCCGGGACGGCCGTCCGGACGGCCTCTCGCAGTATTTT. The full variable domain, rest sourced from reference TRBV11-2 and TRBJ2-3, is EAGVAQSPRYKIIEKRQSVAFWCNPISGHATLYWYQQILGQGPKLLIQFQNNGVVDDSQLPKDRFSAERLKGVDSTLKIQPAKLEDSAVYLCASSGRDGRPDGLSQYFGPGTRLTVL.

The V call is TRBV2, the J call TRBJ2-2; D is possibly TRBD2 (5 bases). CDR3 size: 14 residues. Germline loops: CDR1 SNHLY, CDR2 FYNNEI. The ends were cut back, 4 bases at V and 7 bases at J, with 13 bases in the middle. The chain's CDR3 is CASSGENTNGELFF. CDR3 sequence (DNA): TGTGCCAGCAGTGGGGAGAATACTAACGGGGAGCTGTTTTTT.

The chain has TRBV6-5 and TRBJ2-1; D unresolved. The V gene's germline CDR1 is MNHEY and CDR2 SVGAGI. V gave up 0 bases and J gave up 8 bases, with 11 bases separating them. The CDR3 contains 14 residues. DNA for the CDR3: TGTGCCAGCAGTTACTCGGTACGCCTTTATGAGCAGTTCTTC. Amino acid sequence: CASSYSVRLYEQFF.

This clone showed up just a few times. This sequence joins TRBV7-8 and TRBJ2-7, with no clear D. Germline V gene sequence: CDR1 SGHVS, CDR2 FQNEAQ. This CDR3 has 14 amino acids. Trimming removed 4 bases at V and 1 base at J, with 11 bases between. DNA for the CDR3: TGTGCCAGCAGCTCGATCCCTAGATCCTACGAGCAGTACTTC. Protein: CASSSIPRSYEQYF. Supplemented by reference TRBV7-8 and TRBJ2-7, the full variable domain reads GAGVSQSPRYKVAKRGQDVALRCDPISGHVSLFWYQQALGQGPEFLTYFQNEAQLDKSGLPSDRFFAERPEGSVSTLKIQRTQQEDSAVYLCASSSIPRSYEQYFGPGTRLTVT.

J is TRBJ2-7 and V is TRBV27; a weak D match, TRBD1 (5 bases). Germline V gives CDR1 MNHEY, CDR2 SMNVEV (reference sequence). The CDR3 extends over 12 amino acids. V was shortened by 5 bases and J by 2 bases, with 7 bases between the two germline ends. The CDR3, as DNA: TGTGCCAGCAGTCCGGACACCTACGAGCAGTACTTC. Translation: CASSPDTYEQYF.

This sequence joins TRBV27 and TRBJ2-7; 14 nucleotides line up with TRBD2. Germline CDR1 and CDR2: MNHEY and SMNVEV (reference sequence). This CDR3 spans 21 amino acids. J lost 2 bases, V lost 4 bases, and 19 bases had no gene match. DNA for the CDR3: TGTGCCAGCAGTTCCAATCTCTCACCGGGACTAGCGGGAGCAAGCGCCTACGAGCAGTACTTC. Translation gives CASSSNLSPGLAGASAYEQYF.

The chain recombines TRBV7-4 with TRBJ2-5; maybe TRBD2 (7 bases). V dropped 3 bases and J dropped 1 base, with 18 bases sitting between them. Germline-derived CDR1 and CDR2 are SGHVT and SQSDAQ. The CDR3 length is 17 residues. CDR3 coding DNA: TGTGCCAGCAGCTTCCTTAAGAAGCGGGACACCCAAGAGACCCAGTACTTC. This sequence encodes CASSFLKKRDTQETQYF.

The V and J genes are TRBV7-9 and TRBJ2-7; D not resolved. V lost 0 bases and J 6 bases, leaving 6 bases between the germline ends. From germline, CDR1 is SEHNR and CDR2 FQNEAQ (reference sequence). This CDR3 region has 12 residues. In nucleotides, the CDR3 is TGTGCCAGCAGCTTAGCGATGTCCGAGCAGTACTTC. This sequence encodes CASSLAMSEQYF.

The chain joins TRBV7-2 to TRBJ2-3; the D gene is possibly TRBD2 (5 bases). From germline, CDR1 is SGHTA and CDR2 FQGNSA. Trimming took off 4 bases at V and 5 bases at J, with 13 bases between the two ends. This CDR3 has 14 residues. This CDR3 reads CASSSPWEIDTQYF. CDR3 nucleotide sequence: TGTGCCAGCAGCTCCCCCTGGGAGATAGATACGCAGTATTTT.

The rearrangement joins TRBV18 to TRBJ2-7; the match to TRBD2 covers 7 bases. The CDR3 consists of 17 residues. The trim removed 0 bases at V and 3 bases at J, leaving 11 bases unmatched. Germline lookup yields CDR1 KGHSH and CDR2 LQKENI. CDR3 in amino acids: CASSPPYPAGSVYEQYF. CDR3 bases: TGTGCCAGCTCACCACCTTATCCAGCGGGAAGCGTCTACGAGCAGTACTTC.

This clone was detected only a few times. Other DNA sequences of this sample code for an identical CDR3. V gene TRBV7-9 combines with J gene TRBJ1-2, with 8 nucleotides matching TRBD1. CDR3 length: 14 residues. Germline V gives CDR1 SEHNR, CDR2 FQNEAQ (reference sequence). The trim removed 4 bases at V and 4 bases at J, leaving 5 bases unmatched. CDR3 bases: TGTGCCAGCAGCTCGACAGGGGTCGGCTATGGCTACACCTTC. Translating it yields CASSSTGVGYGYTF.

This clone occurred once. The chain links TRBV30 to TRBJ2-7, with a possible D match to TRBD2 (5 bases). The CDR3 is 13 residues long. The germline V gene has CDR1 GTSNPN and CDR2 SVGIG (reference sequence). V shed 2 bases and J shed 3 bases, with 11 bases lying between them. CDR3 in amino acids: CAWSPHGSYEQYF. Written as DNA, the CDR3 is TGTGCCTGGAGTCCCCATGGGAGCTACGAGCAGTACTTC.

The chain carries TRBV27 and TRBJ2-1; 7 nucleotides align to TRBD2. Germline V gives CDR1 MNHEY, CDR2 SMNVEV (reference sequence). CDR3 length: 17 residues. Unmatched junction bases numbered 19, after V lost 9 bases and J lost 5 bases. The CDR3 loop is CASKQTMAGAANNEQFF. Here the CDR3 DNA reads TGTGCCAGTAAACAGACGATGGCGGGAGCGGCCAACAATGAGCAGTTCTTC.